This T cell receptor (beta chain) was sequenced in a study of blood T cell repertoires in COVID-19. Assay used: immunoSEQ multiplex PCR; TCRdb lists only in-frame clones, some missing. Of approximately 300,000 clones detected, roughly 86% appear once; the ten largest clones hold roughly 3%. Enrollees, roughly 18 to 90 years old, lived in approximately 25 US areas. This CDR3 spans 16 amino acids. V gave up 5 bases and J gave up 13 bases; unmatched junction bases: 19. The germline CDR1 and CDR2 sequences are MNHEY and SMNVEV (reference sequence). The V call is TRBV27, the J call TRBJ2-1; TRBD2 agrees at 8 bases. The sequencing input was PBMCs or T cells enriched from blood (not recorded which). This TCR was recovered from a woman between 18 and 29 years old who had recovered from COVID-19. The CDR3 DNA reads TGTGCCAGCAGTACCCGACTAGCGCTAATCATTAGGGGCCAGTTCTTC. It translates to CASSTRLALIIRGQFF.